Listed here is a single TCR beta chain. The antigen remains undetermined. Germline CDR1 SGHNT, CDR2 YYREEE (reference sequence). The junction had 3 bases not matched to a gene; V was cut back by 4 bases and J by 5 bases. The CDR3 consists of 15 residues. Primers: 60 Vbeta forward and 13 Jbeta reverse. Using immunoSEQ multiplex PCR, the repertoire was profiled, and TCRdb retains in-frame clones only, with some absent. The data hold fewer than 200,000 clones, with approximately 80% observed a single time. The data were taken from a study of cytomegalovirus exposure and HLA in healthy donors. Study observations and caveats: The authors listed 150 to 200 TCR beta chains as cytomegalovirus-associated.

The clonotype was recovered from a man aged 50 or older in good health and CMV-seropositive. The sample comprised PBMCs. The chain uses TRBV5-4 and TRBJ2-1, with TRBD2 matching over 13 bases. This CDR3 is CASSLLAGGDNEQFF. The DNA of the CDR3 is TGTGCCAGCAGCCTACTAGCGGGAGGGGACAATGAGCAGTTCTTC.